This T cell receptor (beta chain) appears in the sequencing data of a study of T cell repertoires in cytomegalovirus infection. Study information: A matching HLA type, together with CMV infection, was signaled by public TCR beta signatures.

Comment on this clonotype: The antigen remains unidentified.

The CDR3 is 15 residues long. The germline V gene has CDR1 MNHEY and CDR2 SVGEGT. Trimming pared 4 bases from V and 5 bases from J, leaving 17 bases between. Via MiXCR, TCRdb re-called the reads, giving one row per CDR3 protein. In the table there are more than 200,000 distinct CDR3 sequences, around 8.7% of which are singletons. Study-level results: The study identified carriers of CMV plus the relevant HLA from cumulative public TCR beta family frequency. Ex vivo responses were dominated by HLA-C-restricted CMV-specific TCR beta clonotypes.

The receptor was isolated from a human donor in good health (CMV status not recorded). Some clones in this sample may be carry-over from other donors' samples. This sequence joins TRBV6-2 or TRBV6-3 and TRBJ1-1; TRBD1 might be the D (5 bases). Sequenced input: PBMCs. The CDR3 coding sequence is TGTGCCAGCAGTTCAAGGCGGGGGATGGGGACTGAAGCTTTCTTT. Amino acid sequence: CASSSRRGMGTEAFF.